This T cell receptor (beta chain) comes out of a study of control samples from healthy donors and cancer patients. This clone was seen just once. The method was immunoSEQ multiplex PCR; TCRdb's version includes in-frame clones alone and lacks a portion of them. This sample has 90,000 to 110,000 clones, with about four fifths found just once. The CDR3 consists of 15 residues. V lost 5 bases and J lost 5; bases outside the gene matches: 11. From germline, CDR1 is SEHNR and CDR2 FQNEAQ (reference sequence). Specimen: blood. The TCR originated in a woman aged 45-65 years in good health. The rearrangement links TRBV7-9 to TRBJ2-5, with 7 bases lining up with TRBD2. CDR3 sequence: CASSPEGGREETQYF. The CDR3 nucleotides read TGTGCCAGCAGCCCAGAGGGAGGGCGTGAGGAGACCCAGTACTTC. Using reference TRBV7-9 and TRBJ2-5 for the parts outside the CDR3, the full variable domain is DTGVSQNPRHKITKRGQNVTFRCDPISEHNRLYWYRQTLGQGPEFLTYFQNEAQLEKSRLLSDRFSAERPKGSFSTLEIQRTEQGDSAMYLCASSPEGGREETQYFGPGTRLLVL.